These 32 T cell receptor beta chains were all obtained from the same sample, sequenced in a study of cytomegalovirus exposure and HLA in healthy donors. Both 60 Vbeta primers and 13 Jbeta primers went into the PCR. Profiled with immunoSEQ multiplex PCR; TCRdb holds only in-frame clones, not every one. Of roughly 140,000 clones listed, around 78% are singletons. Source material: PBMCs. The receptors here all came from a woman aged 40 to 50 in good health and CMV-seropositive.

The table lists this clone with a few counts. The CDR3 region has the DNA TGTGCCAGCAGTCCCGGCGGGAGAGGAGTCTACGAGCAGTACTTC. It is translated as CASSPGGRGVYEQYF. The chain has TRBV6-5 and TRBJ2-7, with 7 bases lining up with TRBD2. V lost 5 bases and J lost 3; bases outside the gene matches: 10. Germline V gives CDR1 MNHEY, CDR2 SVGAGI. This CDR3 is 15 amino acids long.

This clone was seen a handful of times. V usage is TRBV6-5 and J usage is TRBJ1-2; 10 bases are a match to TRBD1. Trimming took 5 bases from V and 7 from J; bases not matched to a gene: 10. The CDR3 runs 15 residues. Germline values: CDR1 MNHEY, CDR2 SVGAGI. The CDR3 DNA follows: TGTGCCAGCAGTCCCGAGGGACAGGGGTTTGGTGGCTACACCTTC. It is translated as CASSPEGQGFGGYTF.

There are a few counts of this clone. The DNA of the CDR3 is TGTGCCAGCAGTGAACTGTGGAACACTGAAGCTTTCTTT. It is translated as CASSELWNTEAFF. The J gene is TRBJ1-1, the V gene TRBV6-1; D gene ambiguous. Germline CDR1 and CDR2: MNHNS and SASEGT. The CDR3 covers 13 residues. V was trimmed by 2 bases and J by 1 base, leaving 5 bases between them.

This chain uses TRBV6-5 with TRBJ2-6; 8 positions match TRBD1. Germline CDR1 reads MNHEY; CDR2 reads SVGAGI. Trimming took 2 bases from V and 1 from J; bases not matched to a gene: 1. The CDR3 runs 16 residues. The CDR3 loop is CASSYRQGSGANVLTF. In DNA, the CDR3 is TGTGCCAGCAGTTACAGACAGGGGTCTGGGGCCAACGTCCTGACTTTC.

The chain combines TRBV7-2 with TRBJ2-5, with 7 nucleotides matching TRBD2. The CDR3 contains 12 residues. With 4 bases clipped from V and 14 bases from J, the junction kept 10 bases outside the gene matches. CDR1 SGHTA and CDR2 FQGNSA come from the germline V gene. CDR3 DNA: TGTGCCAGCAGCTCAGACCGGGACTACAGATACTTC. Amino acids: CASSSDRDYRYF.

The V call is TRBV7-6, the J call TRBJ2-1, with D perhaps matching TRBD1 (6 bases). CDR1 and CDR2 (germline): SGHVS, FNYEAQ. CDR3 size: 17 residues. Trimming removed 1 base from V and 4 bases from J, with 17 bases in between. This CDR3 reads CASSLGAGDAPYNEQFF. The CDR3 region has the DNA TGTGCCAGCAGCTTAGGGGCAGGGGACGCCCCGTACAATGAGCAGTTCTTC.

The chain employs TRBV27 and TRBJ2-5, with D unresolved. The end of the DNA aligns better with TRBJ2-7, so the J call may be wrong. The CDR3 is 10 amino acids. Germline V gene lookup returns CDR1 MNHEY and CDR2 SMNVEV (reference sequence). CDR3 sequence reads: CASTTYEQYF. As DNA, the CDR3 is TGTGCCAGCACTACCTACGAGCAGTACTTC.

This clone was recorded a few times. The rearrangement joins TRBV29-1 to TRBJ1-2; TRBD1 might be the D (5 bases). This CDR3 is 13 amino acids long. Germline values: CDR1 SQVTM, CDR2 ANQGSEA. V was pared by 3 bases and J by 4 bases, with 12 bases between. CDR3 region: CSVDPTGPYGYTF. DNA for the CDR3: TGCAGCGTTGACCCTACAGGACCCTATGGCTACACCTTC.

This chain uses TRBV2 with TRBJ2-5, with D possibly being TRBD2 (6 bases). Germline V gene sequence: CDR1 SNHLY, CDR2 FYNNEI. The CDR3 spans 14 residues. V shed 6 bases and J shed 4 bases, with 15 bases lying between them. CDR3 protein: CASSFEGGTETQYF. CDR3 DNA sequence: TGTGCCAGCAGCTTTGAGGGCGGGACAGAGACCCAGTACTTC.

The V gene is TRBV5-1, the J gene TRBJ2-3; 9 bases map to TRBD1. This CDR3 contains 14 residues. Germline V gene lookup returns CDR1 SGHRS and CDR2 YFSETQ. Trimming at V came to 4 bases and at J to 7 bases, leaving 7 bases not matched to a gene. The CDR3 here is CASSTTTGGNTQYF. The CDR3 DNA reads TGCGCCAGCAGCACTACGACAGGGGGGAATACGCAGTATTTT.

This clone was seen only a few times. The chain joins TRBV9 to TRBJ1-1, with 8 nucleotides matching TRBD1. CDR1 is SGDLS and CDR2 is YYNGEE in the germline V gene. V trimming: 0 bases; J trimming: 5 bases; junction bases outside the gene matches: 6. This CDR3 region has 15 residues. CDR3 residues: CASSVGTGGITEAFF. The CDR3 DNA is TGTGCCAGCAGCGTAGGTACAGGGGGGATAACTGAAGCTTTCTTT. The full variable domain, rest sourced from reference TRBV9 and TRBJ1-1, is DSGVTQTPKHLITATGQRVTLRCSPRSGDLSVYWYQQSLDQGLQFLIQYYNGEERAKGNILERFSAQQFPDLHSELNLSSLELGDSALYFCASSVGTGGITEAFFGQGTRLTVV.

The chain links TRBV29-1 to TRBJ2-1, with TRBD2 matching over 10 bases. The CDR3 length is 12 residues. V was clipped by 6 bases and J by 13 bases; unmatched bases: 9. Germline V lookup: CDR1 SQVTM, CDR2 ANQGSEA. CDR3: CSVRTSGGDQFF. The DNA for the CDR3 is TGCAGCGTCAGGACTAGCGGAGGGGACCAGTTCTTC.

This clone was seen only once. Written as DNA, the CDR3 is TGTGCCAGCTCACCGCCAGGGGTCGTATACGAGCAGTACTTC. As protein: CASSPPGVVYEQYF. The rearrangement joins TRBV18 to TRBJ2-7; possible D gene TRBD1, 6 bases. CDR1 and CDR2 (germline): KGHSH, LQKENI. V lost 3 bases to trimming and J lost 4 bases, with 13 bases between them. The CDR3 spans 14 residues.

The V call is TRBV30, the J call TRBJ1-5, with D possibly matching TRBD1 (5 bases). Trimming cost V 4 bases and J 5 bases, with 12 bases left between them. This CDR3 comprises 13 residues. Germline CDR1 GTSNPN, CDR2 SVGIG (reference sequence). The CDR3 sequence: CAWTHGTHQPQHF. For the CDR3, the DNA is TGTGCCTGGACCCACGGGACTCATCAGCCCCAGCATTTT.

This clone was found a few times. The chain couples TRBV28 to TRBJ1-4; TRBD1 matches 9 bases. This CDR3 has 14 residues. Germline-derived CDR1 and CDR2 are MDHEN and SYDVKM. V dropped 6 bases and J dropped 7; count of bases not matched to a gene: 6. CDR3 amino acids: CASRPTGGGEKLFF. Here the CDR3 DNA reads TGTGCCAGCAGGCCGACAGGGGGAGGTGAAAAACTGTTTTTT.

V usage is TRBV6-5 and J usage is TRBJ1-2, with D unresolved. The CDR3 has 14 amino acids. Germline loops: CDR1 MNHEY, CDR2 SVGAGI. V was clipped by 2 bases and J by 4 bases, with 11 bases between them. Here the CDR3 reads CASSYGLPVYGYTF. The CDR3 DNA reads as TGTGCCAGCAGTTACGGCCTCCCCGTCTATGGCTACACCTTC.

The chain has TRBV7-3 and TRBJ2-3; possible D gene TRBD2, 6 bases. Germline CDR1 SGHTA, CDR2 FQGTGA. Trimming pared 5 bases from V and 2 bases from J, leaving 17 bases between. This CDR3 has 16 amino acids. In DNA, the CDR3 is TGTGCCAGCAGCCGCCGGTTGGGGGGTCTCACAGATACGCAGTATTTT. It codes for CASSRRLGGLTDTQYF.

V gene TRBV19 combines with J gene TRBJ2-1; 10 positions agree with TRBD1. The CDR3 contains 17 residues. The V gene's germline CDR1 is LNHDA and CDR2 SQIVND (reference sequence). V shed 3 bases, J shed 5 bases, and the junction held 10 bases outside the gene matches. The CDR3 DNA reads TGTGCCAGTAGTATCCGCCCGGGACAGGGGTTCAACAATGAGCAGTTCTTC. It encodes CASSIRPGQGFNNEQFF.

The V call is TRBV6-1, the J call TRBJ2-7; D is possibly TRBD2 (6 bases). Trimming stripped 8 bases from V and 2 bases from J, with 10 bases between. CDR3 length equals 12 residues. Germline lookup yields CDR1 MNHNS and CDR2 SASEGT. The CDR3 region is CASLGGTYEQYF. The CDR3 DNA reads TGTGCCAGCCTGGGGGGTACCTACGAGCAGTACTTC.

This clone has more than one count but fewer than ten. As DNA, the CDR3 is TGTGCCAGCAGCACAGTCCCAATTAACTATGGCTACACCTTC. This encodes CASSTVPINYGYTF. The chain recombines TRBV7-9 with TRBJ1-2, with D uncertain. The germline gives CDR1 SEHNR, CDR2 FQNEAQ (reference sequence). Trimming removed 5 bases at V and 1 base at J, with 11 bases between. The CDR3 is 14 amino acids.

The chain joins TRBV5-1 to TRBJ2-1, with D maybe TRBD1 (6 bases). This CDR3 has 14 amino acids. Deletions cut 1 base from V and 9 bases from J, with 14 bases between. The germline V gene encodes CDR1 SGHRS and CDR2 YFSETQ. The CDR3: CASSLTIQGTEQFF. The CDR3 DNA follows: TGCGCCAGCAGCTTGACAATACAGGGAACTGAGCAGTTCTTC.

The chain couples TRBV9 to TRBJ1-2; 11 nucleotides align to TRBD1. The CDR3 loop spans 13 amino acids. Germline-derived CDR1 and CDR2 are SGDLS and YYNGEE. J was trimmed by 6 bases and V by 4 bases; bases with no gene match: 2. The CDR3 DNA reads TGTGCCAGCAGCCGGACAGGGGGCGATGGCTACACCTTC. Amino acids: CASSRTGGDGYTF.

V usage is TRBV5-1 and J usage is TRBJ1-2; 7 positions match TRBD1. Germline trimming cut 6 bases from V and 0 bases from J; bases unmatched to any gene: 5. Germline V lookup: CDR1 SGHRS, CDR2 YFSETQ. The CDR3 is 14 residues long. The CDR3 nucleotides are TGCGCCAGCACGACAGGGACCCCTAACTATGGCTACACCTTC. Its translation: CASTTGTPNYGYTF.

V usage is TRBV5-6 and J usage is TRBJ1-2, with D tentatively TRBD1 (6 bases). V shed 2 bases and J shed 4 bases, with 9 bases lying between them. The CDR3 totals 13 residues. Germline loops: CDR1 SGHDT, CDR2 YYEEEE. The CDR3 bases are TGTGCCAGCAGCTTAGGGGGACCCTATGGCTACACCTTC. Amino acids: CASSLGGPYGYTF.

The V and J genes are TRBV15 and TRBJ1-2; TRBD1 matches 7 bases. There are 16 residues in the CDR3. Trimming at V came to 2 bases and at J to 5 bases, leaving 11 bases not matched to a gene. CDR1 is LNHNV and CDR2 is YYDKDF in the germline V gene (reference sequence). CDR3 bases: TGTGCCACCAGCAGATCTACTCGGGACAGCCTGTATGGCTACACCTTC. Translating it yields CATSRSTRDSLYGYTF. The full variable domain, rest sourced from reference TRBV15 and TRBJ1-2, is DAMVIQNPRYQVTQFGKPVTLSCSQTLNHNVMYWYQQKSSQAPKLLFHYYDKDFNNEADTPDNFQSRRPNTSFCFLDIRSPGLGDTAMYLCATSRSTRDSLYGYTFGSGTRLTVV.

The J gene is TRBJ1-2, the V gene TRBV2; maybe TRBD1 (6 bases). V was clipped by 5 bases and J by 6 bases, with 16 bases between them. The CDR3 spans 14 residues. CDR1 and CDR2 (germline): SNHLY, FYNNEI. This chain's CDR3 is CASSLQGILNGYTF. The CDR3 region has the DNA TGTGCCAGCAGTCTACAGGGTATATTAAATGGCTACACCTTC.

The rearrangement uses TRBV5-1 and TRBJ2-2; maybe TRBD1 (6 bases). V lost 4 bases and J 4 bases, leaving 20 bases between the germline ends. The CDR3 totals 17 residues. The germline V gene encodes CDR1 SGHRS and CDR2 YFSETQ. CDR3 coding DNA: TGCGCCAGCAGCAACAACAGGGCCGGAAGTTTCACCGGGGAGCTGTTTTTT. Its protein is CASSNNRAGSFTGELFF.

In this sample, this clone turned up a few times. This rearrangement joins TRBV7-9 to TRBJ2-3; possibly TRBD1 for D (6 bases). The CDR3 has 15 amino acids. V was cut by 5 bases and J by 2 bases, with 14 bases left in between. Germline V gene data show CDR1 as SEHNR and CDR2 as FQNEAQ (reference sequence). CDR3 bases: TGTGCCAGCAGCACACAAACAGGGTACACAGATACGCAGTATTTT. Residues: CASSTQTGYTDTQYF.

The gene calls are TRBV5-1 and TRBJ2-7, with D possibly TRBD1 on 6 matching bases. Germline V CDR1 and CDR2: SGHRS, YFSETQ. This CDR3 region has 14 residues. Trimming removed 4 bases at V and 0 bases at J, with 11 bases between. This chain's CDR3 is CASSTGTDSYEQYF. Here the CDR3 DNA reads TGCGCCAGCAGCACAGGGACGGACTCCTACGAGCAGTACTTC. Supplemented by reference TRBV5-1 and TRBJ2-7, the full variable domain reads KAGVTQTPRYLIKTRGQQVTLSCSPISGHRSVSWYQQTPGQGLQFLFEYFSETQRNKGNFPGRFSGRQFSNSRSEMNVSTLELGDSALYLCASSTGTDSYEQYFGPGTRLTVT.

V is TRBV7-6 and J is TRBJ2-1; 10 bases agree with TRBD1. In germline, CDR1 is SGHVS, CDR2 FNYEAQ. Unmatched junction bases numbered 8, after V lost 5 bases and J lost 4 bases. This CDR3 spans 16 amino acids. This CDR3 is CASSPRDRGQYNEQFF. The CDR3 DNA reads TGTGCCAGCAGCCCCCGCGACAGGGGGCAGTACAATGAGCAGTTCTTC.

This clone was detected only a few times. The rearrangement uses TRBV5-6 and TRBJ2-5; D is perhaps TRBD1 (6 bases). CDR3 length: 14 residues. Germline V CDR1 and CDR2: SGHDT, YYEEEE. V lost 0 bases to trimming and J lost 1 base, with 7 bases between them. This CDR3 is CASSLGQVQETQYF. The CDR3 nucleotides read TGTGCCAGCAGCTTGGGACAGGTCCAAGAGACCCAGTACTTC.

This sequence joins TRBV11-3 and TRBJ2-3; TRBD2 matches at 11 bases. The CDR3 runs 16 residues. V was clipped by 5 bases and J by 6 bases; unmatched bases: 10. Germline CDR1 reads SGHNT; CDR2 reads YENEEA. CDR3 sequence (DNA): TGTGCCAGCAGCCCGAGACTAGCGGGATCGGGGGATACGCAGTATTTT. Amino acids: CASSPRLAGSGDTQYF.